The 27 T cell receptor beta chains listed next were all sequenced from one sample in a study of T cells after yellow fever vaccination. TCRdb called the 5' RACE reads again in MiXCR, with one record for every CDR3 protein. Here the sample spans fewer than 450,000 distinct CDR3 sequences, 3% to 4.5% being singletons. The specimen comprised PBMCs, sampled 5 days after the yellow fever booster vaccination. All receptors come from a man aged 18 to 29 who received the YFV17D yellow fever vaccine.

This clonotype was seen a few times. V usage is TRBV25-1 and J usage is TRBJ2-4; a weak D match, TRBD2 (5 bases). The CDR3 runs 11 residues. Germline V gene lookup returns CDR1 MGHDK and CDR2 SYGVNS. V was shortened by 4 bases and J by 14 bases, with 12 bases between the two germline ends. The CDR3 region is CASSVGLFKYF. The CDR3 nucleotides read TGTGCCAGCAGTGTTGGACTCTTTAAGTACTTC.

This clonotype was seen a handful of times. The V call is TRBV7-2, the J call TRBJ1-2; D is perhaps TRBD1 (5 bases). V shed 4 bases and J shed 5 bases, with 17 bases lying between them. CDR1 and CDR2 (germline): SGHTA, FQGNSA. This CDR3 contains 15 residues. DNA for the CDR3: TGTGCCAGCAGCTCCGATCTGACAGAACCTTATGGCTACACCTTC. Its translation: CASSSDLTEPYGYTF.

This clonotype was seen a handful of times. The rearrangement links TRBV24-1 to TRBJ2-3; 7 nucleotides agree with TRBD1. The ends lost 4 bases at V and 4 bases at J; junction bases unmatched: 10. The V gene's germline CDR1 is KGHDR and CDR2 SFDVKD. This CDR3 is 16 amino acids long. The CDR3 here is CATSDRNRGAADTQYF. The CDR3 nucleotides are TGTGCCACCAGTGACCGAAACAGGGGTGCCGCAGATACGCAGTATTTT.

The J gene is TRBJ2-3, the V gene TRBV7-6, with 8 bases matching TRBD2. Germline V lookup: CDR1 SGHVS, CDR2 FNYEAQ. The CDR3 runs to 15 residues. With V trimmed by 8 bases and J by 0 bases, 7 bases remained unmatched. In DNA form, the CDR3 reads TGTGCCAGCGAAGGAACGGGGGGGAGCACAGATACGCAGTATTTT. Its protein is CASEGTGGSTDTQYF.

There are a few counts of this clonotype. The rearrangement links TRBV20-1 to TRBJ1-5; D is ambiguous. Germline CDR1 reads DFQATT; CDR2 reads SNEGSKA (reference sequence). CDR3 length: 15 residues. The V end was cut by 0 bases, the J end by 1 base, with 10 bases between. CDR3 DNA sequence: TGCAGTGCTAGAGATCCGTTGGGAAGCAATCAGCCCCAGCATTTT. The encoded protein is CSARDPLGSNQPQHF.

This clonotype was observed a handful of times. The chain combines TRBV5-1 with TRBJ1-1; D is perhaps TRBD1 (5 bases). Deletions cut 0 bases from V and 5 bases from J, with 14 bases between. There are 15 residues in the CDR3. Germline V gene lookup returns CDR1 SGHRS and CDR2 YFSETQ. The CDR3 reads CASSLVGAVETEAFF. For the CDR3, the DNA is TGCGCCAGCAGCTTGGTTGGGGCGGTTGAGACTGAAGCTTTCTTT.

This clonotype has ten or more counts. The chain has TRBV7-3 and TRBJ2-1; weak D call: TRBD1 (7 bases). CDR3 length equals 14 residues. Trimming shortened V by 8 bases and J by 1 base, and 12 bases separated the two germline ends. In germline, CDR1 is SGHTA, CDR2 FQGTGA. The CDR3, as DNA: TGTGCCAGCTCCGCAGGGGGGTCCTACAATGAGCAGTTCTTC. It yields the protein CASSAGGSYNEQFF.

The chain links TRBV6-2 or TRBV6-3 to TRBJ2-7; perhaps D is TRBD1 or TRBD2 (5 bases each). Germline V gene sequence: CDR1 MNHEY, CDR2 SVGEGT. The CDR3 spans 14 residues. The germline V and J ends were trimmed by 4 bases and 0 bases, with 10 bases remaining between them. Written as DNA, the CDR3 is TGTGCCAGCAGTTGGGACCCCCTCTCCTACGAGCAGTACTTC. It translates to CASSWDPLSYEQYF.

This clonotype was picked up many times. The junction does not match germline at one end; this may be a read error. The V and J genes are TRBV4-1 and TRBJ1-5; D gene ambiguous. This CDR3 contains 12 residues. CDR1 is MGHRA, CDR2 YSYEKL, per germline. Here the CDR3 reads CASSQGNQPQHF. DNA for the CDR3: TGCGCCAGCAGTCAAGGCAATCAGCCCCAGCATTTT.

The table lists this clonotype with a few counts. CDR3 in DNA: TGCAGCCTCGTGACTAGCGGGGGGGCAAGGGAGACCCAGTACTTC. The encoded protein is CSLVTSGGARETQYF. This rearrangement joins TRBV29-1 to TRBJ2-5, with TRBD2 identical over 14 bases. The CDR3 is 15 residues long. CDR1 is SQVTM and CDR2 is ANQGSEA in the germline V gene. With V trimmed by 8 bases and J by 5 bases, 10 bases remained unmatched. The full variable domain, completed using reference TRBV29-1 and TRBJ2-5, is SAVISQKPSRDICQRGTSLTIQCQVDSQVTMMFWYRQQPGQSLTLIATANQGSEATYESGFVIDKFPISRPNLTFSTLTVSNMSPEDSSIYLCSLVTSGGARETQYFGPGTRLLVL.

This clonotype came up many times. The chain uses TRBV5-1 and TRBJ2-3; D might be TRBD2 (5 bases). CDR1 SGHRS and CDR2 YFSETQ come from the germline V gene. The germline V and J ends were trimmed by 4 bases and 3 bases, with 15 bases remaining between them. This CDR3 has 15 amino acids. CDR3 loop: CASSLEEGWTDTQYF. In DNA form, the CDR3 reads TGCGCCAGCAGCCTTGAAGAGGGCTGGACAGATACGCAGTATTTT.

The table lists this clonotype with many counts. The chain links TRBV18 to TRBJ2-1; D ambiguous. The CDR3 has 12 residues. The V end was cut by 5 bases, the J end by 10 bases, with 12 bases between. Germline values: CDR1 KGHSH, CDR2 LQKENI. The CDR3 sequence: CASSRWGREQFF. CDR3 nucleotides: TGTGCCAGCTCAAGGTGGGGTCGAGAGCAGTTCTTC.

This clonotype was detected many times. The chain is built from TRBV5-1 and TRBJ1-1; D perhaps matches TRBD1 (5 bases). CDR1 is SGHRS and CDR2 is YFSETQ in the germline V gene. Deletions cut 0 bases from V and 6 bases from J, with 15 bases between. The CDR3 runs 15 residues. DNA of the CDR3: TGCGCCAGCAGCTTGGTTCCGGGGACGTCTCCTGAAGCTTTCTTT. As protein: CASSLVPGTSPEAFF.

The chain joins TRBV5-5 to TRBJ2-3; 8 bases map to TRBD1. The germline CDR1 and CDR2 sequences are SGHKS and YYEKEE (reference sequence). The CDR3 is made up of 14 amino acids. J gave up 4 bases and V 4 bases, and 5 bases lay outside the gene matches. The CDR3 DNA sequence: TGTGCCAGCAGCCCCGGACAGGGACCAGATACGCAGTATTTT. It translates to CASSPGQGPDTQYF.

The chain links TRBV23-1 to TRBJ2-5; no clear D. TRBV23-1 is given ORF status, its function remaining uncertain. The CDR3 has 12 amino acids. V shed 7 bases and J shed 4 bases, with 10 bases lying between them. The CDR3 bases are TGCGCCAGCACTCCAGAAAGAGAGACCCAGTACTTC. It codes for CASTPERETQYF.

V is TRBV20-1 and J is TRBJ2-3; 9 nucleotides align to TRBD2. The CDR3 has 16 residues. J was trimmed by 3 bases and V by 0 bases; bases with no gene match: 7. CDR1 and CDR2 (germline): DFQATT, SNEGSKA (reference sequence). As DNA, the CDR3 is TGCAGTGCTAGAGATGTCGGCGGGGGGGGTACAGATACGCAGTATTTT. It yields the protein CSARDVGGGGTDTQYF.

This clonotype appeared many times. The rearrangement uses TRBV4-1 and TRBJ1-4, with unresolved D. V lost 0 bases and J 1 base, leaving 9 bases between the germline ends. This CDR3 spans 16 amino acids. Per the germline V gene, CDR1 is MGHRA and CDR2 is YSYEKL. The CDR3 spells CASSQDLWGTNEKLFF. CDR3 bases: TGCGCCAGCAGCCAAGATCTTTGGGGAACTAATGAAAAACTGTTTTTT.

This chain connects TRBV6-6 to TRBJ1-1; D unclear. Deletions cut 6 bases from V and 2 bases from J, with 13 bases between. The CDR3 covers 14 residues. CDR1 and CDR2 (germline): MNHNY, SVGAGI (reference sequence). The CDR3 reads CASSPKGTNTEAFF. The CDR3 bases are TGTGCCAGCAGCCCCAAGGGCACAAACACTGAAGCTTTCTTT.

This chain uses TRBV3-1 with TRBJ2-5, with 7 nucleotides matching TRBD1. J was trimmed by 2 bases and V by 8 bases; bases with no gene match: 8. The CDR3 is 14 amino acids. The V gene's germline CDR1 is LGHDT and CDR2 YNNKEL (reference sequence). The CDR3 nucleotides read TGTGCCAGCTCAACGATGACAGGGCAAGAGACCCAGTACTTC. It translates to CASSTMTGQETQYF.

This clonotype was seen more than once but under ten times. V gene TRBV6-6 combines with J gene TRBJ1-1; 9 nucleotides agree with TRBD1. The CDR3 loop spans 14 amino acids. CDR1 is MNHNY and CDR2 is SVGAGI in the germline V gene (reference sequence). Trimming removed 6 bases from V and 3 bases from J; junction bases left unmatched: 5. CDR3 sequence: CASRGTGRDTEAFF. In DNA, the CDR3 is TGTGCCAGCAGAGGGACAGGGCGGGACACTGAAGCTTTCTTT.

This clonotype has just a few counts. V is TRBV6-5 and J is TRBJ2-1; the match to TRBD1 covers 10 bases. V trimming: 2 bases; J trimming: 8 bases; junction bases outside the gene matches: 3. Germline CDR1 is MNHEY and CDR2 is SVGAGI. The CDR3 spans 14 residues. This chain's CDR3 is CASSYGDRGYEQFF. The CDR3 nucleotides are TGTGCCAGCAGTTACGGGGACAGGGGCTATGAGCAGTTCTTC.

This clonotype has a count of ten or more. This rearrangement joins TRBV10-1 to TRBJ2-1, with TRBD1 as a possible D gene (6 bases). Germline assignment: CDR1 WNHNN and CDR2 SYGVQD (reference sequence). V was pared by 4 bases and J by 8 bases, with 12 bases between. The CDR3 extends over 13 amino acids. CDR3 loop: CASSGLGHDEQFF. The CDR3 nucleotides are TGCGCCAGCAGTGGCTTGGGACACGATGAGCAGTTCTTC.

The V call is TRBV19, the J call TRBJ1-1; the match to TRBD1 covers 12 bases. CDR3 size: 16 residues. Germline loops: CDR1 LNHDA, CDR2 SQIVND (reference sequence). V lost 6 bases, J lost 5 bases, and 10 bases stayed unmatched. The CDR3 sequence: CASRRRDRGLETEAFF. Written as DNA, the CDR3 is TGTGCCAGTAGGCGCCGGGACAGGGGGCTCGAAACTGAAGCTTTCTTT. The full variable domain, its missing parts supplied by reference TRBV19 and TRBJ1-1, is DGGITQSPKYLFRKEGQNVTLSCEQNLNHDAMYWYRQDPGQGLRLIYYSQIVNDFQKGDIAEGYSVSREKKESFPLTVTSAQKNPTAFYLCASRRRDRGLETEAFFGQGTRLTVV.

This clonotype was picked up many times. The rearrangement uses TRBV20-1 and TRBJ2-7; 9 bases are a match to TRBD1. V trimming: 1 base; J trimming: 4 bases; junction bases outside the gene matches: 11. CDR1 DFQATT and CDR2 SNEGSKA come from the germline V gene (reference sequence). This CDR3 spans 16 amino acids. This chain's CDR3 is CSARGGTGFPTYEQYV. CDR3 DNA: TGCAGTGCTAGAGGCGGGACAGGGTTCCCGACATACGAGCAGTACGTC.

The chain joins TRBV19 to TRBJ1-5, with 9 bases matching TRBD1. The CDR3 is 12 amino acids. CDR1 LNHDA and CDR2 SQIVND come from the germline V gene (reference sequence). Germline trimming cut 9 bases from V and 6 bases from J; bases unmatched to any gene: 3. The CDR3 protein is CASTGGLQPQHF. In DNA, the CDR3 is TGTGCCAGCACAGGGGGCCTTCAGCCCCAGCATTTT.

V and J are TRBV12-3 or TRBV12-4 and TRBJ2-3; unclear D gene. V was cut by 3 bases and J by 7 bases, with 5 bases left in between. The CDR3 covers 11 residues. As DNA, the CDR3 is TGTGCCAGCAGTTTTCTTAATACGCAGTATTTT. Protein: CASSFLNTQYF.

This clonotype came up a few times. J is TRBJ2-5 and V is TRBV29-1; no definite D call. Germline assignment: CDR1 SQVTM and CDR2 ANQGSEA. This CDR3 region has 13 residues. The germline V and J ends were trimmed by 6 bases and 5 bases, with 16 bases remaining between them. The CDR3 loop reads CSVRLSPMETQYF. Written as DNA, the CDR3 is TGCAGCGTGAGACTTAGCCCGATGGAGACCCAGTACTTC. Full variable domain (outside the CDR3, taken from reference TRBV29-1 and TRBJ2-5): SAVISQKPSRDICQRGTSLTIQCQVDSQVTMMFWYRQQPGQSLTLIATANQGSEATYESGFVIDKFPISRPNLTFSTLTVSNMSPEDSSIYLCSVRLSPMETQYFGPGTRLLVL.